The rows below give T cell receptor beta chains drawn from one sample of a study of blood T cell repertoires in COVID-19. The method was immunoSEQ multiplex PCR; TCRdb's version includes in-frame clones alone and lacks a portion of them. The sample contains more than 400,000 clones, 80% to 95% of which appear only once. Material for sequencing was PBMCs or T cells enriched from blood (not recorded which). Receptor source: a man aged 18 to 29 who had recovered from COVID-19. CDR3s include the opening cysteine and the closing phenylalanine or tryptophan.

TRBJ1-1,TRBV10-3,CAIRGANTEAFF
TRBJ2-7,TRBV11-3,CASSLTLRPYEQYF
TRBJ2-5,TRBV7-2,CARSPKKETQYF
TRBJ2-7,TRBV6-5,CASQTGGNEQYF
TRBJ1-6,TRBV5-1,CASSLDFDSPLHF
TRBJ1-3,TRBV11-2,CASSSPLWSQGAPGNTIYF
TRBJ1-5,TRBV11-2,CASGRGGSNQPQHF
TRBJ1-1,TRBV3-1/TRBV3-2,CASSSRVGLGAFF
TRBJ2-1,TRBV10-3,CAISTGTSIEQFF
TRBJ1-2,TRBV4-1,CASSQETGPYGYTF